The rows below give T cell receptor beta chains drawn from one sample of a study of a mutant IDH1 vaccine in newly diagnosed glioma. The repertoire was sequenced with immunoSEQ multiplex PCR; TCRdb's copy has only in-frame clones and lacks some. Here the sample spans 110,000 or so clones, roughly 90% being singletons. Antigens for these TCRs are unknown. This material consisted of PBMCs, taken from a glioma patient whose treatment included an IDH1 peptide vaccine. The receptor set was obtained from a woman aged 45-60 years with glioma. Both conserved end residues are trimmed from each CDR3. Fields, in order: J gene, V gene, CDR3 protein.

j_call: -; v_call: TRBV4-1; cdr3_aa: ASSQEGRERYEQY
j_call: TRBJ2-5; v_call: TRBV2; cdr3_aa: ARRSMYQETQY
j_call: TRBJ1-1; v_call: TRBV10-3; cdr3_aa: AITPGTGETNTEAF
j_call: TRBJ2-3; v_call: TRBV11-2; cdr3_aa: ASSLVGDTQY
j_call: TRBJ2-7; v_call: TRBV7-2; cdr3_aa: ASSHYTGGYEQY
j_call: TRBJ2-5; v_call: TRBV7-9; cdr3_aa: ASSPRRTGRETQY
j_call: TRBJ2-7; v_call: TRBV5-8; cdr3_aa: ASSLGFGEQY
j_call: TRBJ2-3; v_call: TRBV2; cdr3_aa: ASQPTDTQY
j_call: TRBJ2-7; v_call: TRBV21-1; cdr3_aa: ASSKVLLAGGYEQY
j_call: TRBJ1-1; v_call: TRBV30; cdr3_aa: AQGQGLGEAF
j_call: TRBJ1-2; v_call: TRBV5-6; cdr3_aa: ASSLEPGVSGYT
j_call: TRBJ2-7; v_call: TRBV5-1; cdr3_aa: ASSLGTGGFYEQY
j_call: TRBJ1-5; v_call: TRBV19; cdr3_aa: ASSIRRNQPQH
j_call: TRBJ2-2; v_call: TRBV4-2; cdr3_aa: ASSPLGAGGTTGELF
j_call: TRBJ2-1; v_call: TRBV6-5; cdr3_aa: ASSYSGEQF
j_call: TRBJ1-4; v_call: TRBV5-4; cdr3_aa: ASSPGPGEKLF
j_call: TRBJ2-5; v_call: TRBV5-1; cdr3_aa: ASSFHPPSAQREILETQY
j_call: TRBJ1-5; v_call: TRBV18; cdr3_aa: ASSPVDPGWGYDNQPQH
j_call: TRBJ1-5; v_call: TRBV5-6; cdr3_aa: ASSLAGTGVDQPQH
j_call: TRBJ1-2; v_call: TRBV6-5; cdr3_aa: ASSYSKGGPNYGYT
j_call: TRBJ2-7; v_call: TRBV5-1; cdr3_aa: ASSLDGRSYEQY
j_call: TRBJ1-2; v_call: TRBV28; cdr3_aa: ASSSAQGLYGYT
j_call: TRBJ1-1; v_call: TRBV18; cdr3_aa: ASSPGDRKAF
j_call: TRBJ2-3; v_call: TRBV29-1; cdr3_aa: SAHGPAGTQY
j_call: TRBJ2-3; v_call: TRBV29-1; cdr3_aa: SVSRTSGSTDTQY
j_call: TRBJ1-1; v_call: TRBV19; cdr3_aa: ASSIGVGRRMNTEAF
j_call: TRBJ1-1; v_call: TRBV2; cdr3_aa: ATRWTEAF
j_call: TRBJ2-7; v_call: TRBV10-3; cdr3_aa: AISELTYEQY
j_call: TRBJ2-7; v_call: TRBV20-1; cdr3_aa: SALMYEQY